What follows describes a single T cell receptor (beta chain). The target antigen is unknown. The study separated CD4+ cells into CD45RA+ naive and CD45RA-negative memory subsets. The assay was carried out at the deep level. Profiling relied on immunoSEQ multiplex PCR, and the TCRdb table lists in-frame clones only, not all of them. The sample shows 1.4 million to 1.5 million clones, more than 95% of them seen only once. This sample was included in a study of shared clonotypes between healthy human individuals. Study-level points and caveats: The study sampled only blood, and tissue repertoires likely differ. When naive CD4 clonotypes were compared across a handful of donors, around 5% were shared.

This receptor was taken from a man younger than 45 in good health. Sequenced sample: naive CD4+ T cells sorted from blood. The subset denotes: CD45RA+ positively selected.

The CDR3, as DNA: TGTGCCAGCAGTTGGGGGACAGGGGGCACTGAAGCTTTCTTT. It is translated as CASSWGTGGTEAFF. This chain joins TRBV28 and TRBJ1-1; 11 nucleotides agree with TRBD1. This CDR3 is 14 amino acids long. CDR1 and CDR2 from the germline V gene are MDHEN and SYDVKM. J was trimmed by 4 bases and V by 4 bases; bases with no gene match: 2.